Given below is one TCR beta chain in context. V was clipped by 8 bases and J by 9 bases; unmatched bases: 2. The CDR3 length is 12 residues. The germline V gene encodes CDR1 MNHEY and CDR2 SVGAGI. This entry comes from a study of T cell responses to AZD1222 COVID-19 vaccine. Sequencing used immunoSEQ multiplex PCR; TCRdb keeps in-frame clones, though not all of them. The data show 250,000 to 300,000 clones, with almost 95% seen just once and about 0.5% held by the top ten. Source: peripheral blood, taken 28 days after the second AZD1222 dose. This chain links TRBV6-5 with TRBJ2-4; TRBD1 agrees at 12 bases. The clonotype comes from an adult who received the AZD1222 COVID-19 vaccine. The CDR3 sequence: CASGTGGFIQYF. The DNA of the CDR3 is TGTGCCAGCGGGACAGGGGGCTTCATTCAGTACTTC.